This T cell receptor (beta chain) was sequenced during a study of monozygotic twins with inflammatory bowel disease. CDR1 is DFQATT, CDR2 SNEGSKA, per germline (reference sequence). The CDR3 consists of 17 residues. With the 5' RACE reads reprocessed, TCRdb shows one record per CDR3 protein and no DNA. The sample features approximately 200,000 distinct CDR3 sequences, with 1.6% in its top ten. The sequencing sample was made of blood. This TCR was recovered from a human donor with ulcerative colitis or Crohn's disease, or a healthy co-twin of an affected twin (not recorded which). The chain carries TRBV20-1 and TRBJ2-3; the D call of TRBD2 rests on TCRdb alone, since no DNA is present to check it. This CDR3 is CSARARLAGSPTDTQYF.